Listed below are T cell receptor beta chains from one sample, sequenced in a study of T cell changes during pregnancy in multiple sclerosis. Repertoires were generated with immunoSEQ multiplex PCR, while TCRdb's copy carries only in-frame clones and drops some. The sample contains fewer than 40,000 clones, approximately 89% of which appear only once. The sample consisted of CD8+ T cells from peripheral blood mononuclear cells, taken in the first trimester of pregnancy. All receptors derive from a female donor with multiple sclerosis, enrolled in a pregnancy study. Both conserved end residues are part of each CDR3. The D gene is left open where the match is weak. Only some rows state a clone size, as once, few, many or a class for expanded clones.

size: .
V: TRBV7-8
J: TRBJ2-5
D: .
DNA: TGTGCCAGCAGCGCCGACAGACAAGAGACCCAGTACTTC
CDR3: CASSADRQETQYF

size: .
V: TRBV2
J: TRBJ2-3
D: TRBD1
DNA: TGTGCCAGCAGTGAGGGGACAGTCCACACAGATACGCAGTATTTT
CDR3: CASSEGTVHTDTQYF

size: .
V: TRBV23-1
J: TRBJ1-1
D: TRBD1
DNA: TGCGCCAGCAGTGCCCCCCAGGACAGGGCTATGAACACTGAAGCTTTCTTT
CDR3: CASSAPQDRAMNTEAFF

size: .
V: TRBV4-3
J: TRBJ2-7
D: TRBD2
DNA: TGCGCCAGCAGCCATGGGTCGGGGACTAGCGGCTCCTACGAGCAGTACTTC
CDR3: CASSHGSGTSGSYEQYF

size: .
V: TRBV27
J: TRBJ2-7
D: TRBD1
DNA: TGTGCCAGCAGTTCGGGACAGACCTACGAGCAGTACTTC
CDR3: CASSSGQTYEQYF

size: .
V: TRBV13
J: TRBJ1-1
D: .
DNA: TGTGCCAGCAGCCCGGGAGGCACAGGGATTTGGACTGAAGCTTTCTTT
CDR3: CASSPGGTGIWTEAFF

size: .
V: TRBV10-1
J: TRBJ2-7
D: TRBD1
DNA: TGCGCCAGCAGTCTCACTCGTCCGGGACAGGGTGTCTACGAGCAGTACTTC
CDR3: CASSLTRPGQGVYEQYF

size: .
V: TRBV6-6
J: TRBJ2-1
D: .
DNA: TGTGCCAGCAGTTACTCCACGGGAGTCGTTATGAATGAGCAGTTCTTC
CDR3: CASSYSTGVVMNEQFF

size: .
V: TRBV13
J: TRBJ2-7
D: .
DNA: TGTGCCAGCAGCTCTACGGGAACAAAAGTTTACGAGCAGTACTTC
CDR3: CASSSTGTKVYEQYF

size: .
V: TRBV4-3
J: TRBJ1-2
D: .
DNA: TGCGCCAGCAGCCAAGATGCACGAGGGGGTCTCTATGGCTACACCTTC
CDR3: CASSQDARGGLYGYTF

size: .
V: TRBV30
J: TRBJ2-5
D: .
DNA: TGTGCCTGGAGTGTCCTAGGGAAAGGGAGAGAGACCCAGTACTTC
CDR3: CAWSVLGKGRETQYF

size: .
V: TRBV21-1
J: TRBJ1-4
D: .
DNA: TGTGCCAGCAGCAAAGAGCGGGACCGCCGCTATTTTAATGAAAAACTGTTTTTT
CDR3: CASSKERDRRYFNEKLFF

size: .
V: TRBV5-5
J: TRBJ1-1
D: .
DNA: TGTGCCAGCAGCTTGGTATCAGGGTGGTCTGAAGCTTTCTTT
CDR3: CASSLVSGWSEAFF

size: .
V: TRBV13
J: TRBJ2-2
D: TRBD1
DNA: TGTGCCAGCGGAAAAAGAGGGGGGGACAGGGGGCGTACCGGGGAGCTGTTTTTT
CDR3: CASGKRGGDRGRTGELFF

size: few
V: TRBV28
J: TRBJ1-1
D: .
DNA: TGTGCCAGCAGTTTAGGGCGGGGGCTGGGCACTGAAGCTTTCTTT
CDR3: CASSLGRGLGTEAFF

size: .
V: TRBV11-2
J: TRBJ2-1
D: .
DNA: TGTGCCAGCAGCTTACTCCGGGACTGGGCCTACAATGAGCAGTTCTTC
CDR3: CASSLLRDWAYNEQFF

size: .
V: TRBV6-5
J: TRBJ2-3
D: .
DNA: TGTGCCAGCAGTTACCCTAGGGGCCTCCCAGATACGCAGTATTTT
CDR3: CASSYPRGLPDTQYF

size: .
V: TRBV19
J: TRBJ2-3
D: TRBD1
DNA: TGTGCCAGTAGTGTGACCGGGACAGGGACCGACGCAGATACGCAGTATTTT
CDR3: CASSVTGTGTDADTQYF

size: .
V: TRBV6-4
J: TRBJ2-3
D: .
DNA: TGTGCCAGCAGCCAAATAAGCGGGTCTCTGGATACGCAGTATTTT
CDR3: CASSQISGSLDTQYF

size: .
V: TRBV30
J: TRBJ1-3
D: .
DNA: TGTGCCTGGAGTGGGGTAGGGGGCTCTGGAAACACCATATATTTT
CDR3: CAWSGVGGSGNTIYF

size: .
V: TRBV13
J: TRBJ2-1
D: TRBD1
DNA: TGTGCCAGCAGCCCCCGGCAAGGGGGCTATGAGCAGTTCTTC
CDR3: CASSPRQGGYEQFF

size: .
V: TRBV27
J: TRBJ2-7
D: TRBD2
DNA: TGTGCCAGCAGTCCTAGCGGATACGAGCAGTACTTC
CDR3: CASSPSGYEQYF

size: .
V: TRBV4-1
J: TRBJ1-1
D: TRBD1
DNA: TGCGCCAGCAGCCAAGAGGGGGACAGTTACACTGAAGCTTTCTTT
CDR3: CASSQEGDSYTEAFF

size: .
V: TRBV5-1
J: TRBJ2-3
D: .
DNA: TGCGCCAGCAGCCCACGACAGAGCACAGATACGCAGTATTTT
CDR3: CASSPRQSTDTQYF

size: .
V: TRBV4-3
J: TRBJ2-5
D: TRBD2
DNA: TGCGCCAGCAGCCAGGGCGGGAGGCTCAGGGAGACCCAGTACTTC
CDR3: CASSQGGRLRETQYF

size: .
V: TRBV28
J: TRBJ2-2
D: TRBD1
DNA: TGTGCCAGCAGTACTCACTCCGAGGACAGGGGGCTCACCGGGGAGCTGTTTTTT
CDR3: CASSTHSEDRGLTGELFF

size: .
V: TRBV7-3
J: TRBJ2-1
D: TRBD1
DNA: TGTGCCAGCAGCTCGTGGACAGGGGACAATGAGCAGTTCTTC
CDR3: CASSSWTGDNEQFF

size: .
V: TRBV13
J: TRBJ2-2
D: TRBD1
DNA: TGTGCCAGCGTCTCTGGGACAGGGGTCGGGGAGCTGTTTTTT
CDR3: CASVSGTGVGELFF

size: .
V: TRBV2
J: TRBJ1-4
D: TRBD1
DNA: TGTGCCAGCAGGGGGACAGGGGCCTTCGAAAAACTGTTTTTT
CDR3: CASRGTGAFEKLFF

size: .
V: TRBV11-3
J: TRBJ2-7
D: TRBD2
DNA: TGTGCCAGCAGCTTAGATTCCCTAGCGGGAAACGAGCAGTACTTC
CDR3: CASSLDSLAGNEQYF

size: .
V: TRBV10-3
J: TRBJ2-7
D: .
DNA: TGTGCCATCGCCACCGGGAGTTACGAGCAGTACTTC
CDR3: CAIATGSYEQYF

size: once
V: TRBV27
J: TRBJ2-1
D: .
DNA: TGTGCCAGCAGTTTGTCTACCTACAATGAGCAGTTCTTC
CDR3: CASSLSTYNEQFF

size: .
V: TRBV7-9
J: TRBJ1-1
D: .
DNA: TGTGCCAGCAGCTCAAGAGACAGCCAGAACACTGAAGCTTTCTTT
CDR3: CASSSRDSQNTEAFF

size: .
V: TRBV11-2
J: TRBJ2-4
D: TRBD2
DNA: TGTGCCAGCAGCTTCGAACACCGGGGCGGGAGGGCCTACATTCAGTACTTC
CDR3: CASSFEHRGGRAYIQYF

size: .
V: TRBV30
J: TRBJ1-6
D: .
DNA: TGTGCCTGGAGTGTAGGGGCCTCTAATTCACCCCTCCACTTT
CDR3: CAWSVGASNSPLHF

size: few
V: TRBV6-6
J: TRBJ1-1
D: .
DNA: TGTGCCAGCACCACGGGGGGATTTGAAGCTTTCTTT
CDR3: CASTTGGFEAFF

size: .
V: TRBV2
J: TRBJ2-1
D: .
DNA: TGTGCCAGCAGCAACAATGAGCAGTTCTTC
CDR3: CASSNNEQFF

size: medium-sized
V: TRBV6-5
J: TRBJ1-5
D: TRBD1
DNA: TGTGCCAGCAGTTCCATCACAGGGGGCAATCAGCCCCAGCATTTT
CDR3: CASSSITGGNQPQHF

size: .
V: TRBV7-9
J: TRBJ2-5
D: .
DNA: TGTGCCAGCAGCTTACCGGGTGAGACCCAGTACTTC
CDR3: CASSLPGETQYF

size: few
V: TRBV7-3
J: TRBJ2-5
D: TRBD1
DNA: TGTGCCAGCAGCTTTTTTGACCAGACAGGGCCTCAAGAGACCCAGTACTTC
CDR3: CASSFFDQTGPQETQYF

size: .
V: TRBV27
J: TRBJ2-7
D: .
DNA: TGTGCCAGCAGTTTATCCGGTCCGGGCGAGCAGTACTTC
CDR3: CASSLSGPGEQYF

size: .
V: TRBV4-1
J: TRBJ2-2
D: .
DNA: TGCGCCAGCAGCCAAGCTCTTCGTCGAGCTACGAACACCGGGGAGCTGTTTTTT
CDR3: CASSQALRRATNTGELFF

size: .
V: TRBV13
J: TRBJ2-2
D: .
DNA: TGTGCCAGCAGCTCGGGACACAACACCGGGGAGCTGTTTTTT
CDR3: CASSSGHNTGELFF

size: .
V: TRBV6-6
J: TRBJ2-5
D: .
DNA: TGTGCCAGCAGCCCAGGGGTCCAAGAGACCCAGTACTTC
CDR3: CASSPGVQETQYF

size: .
V: TRBV10-3
J: TRBJ2-7
D: TRBD2
DNA: TGTGCCATCAGTGAGCCGGGAGGAGGGTACGAGCAGTACTTC
CDR3: CAISEPGGGYEQYF

size: .
V: TRBV10-1
J: TRBJ2-6
D: TRBD1
DNA: TGCGCCAGCAAATCACAGGGGGCAGGCTCTGGGGCCAACGTCCTGACTTTC
CDR3: CASKSQGAGSGANVLTF

size: .
V: TRBV7-6
J: TRBJ1-1
D: TRBD1
DNA: TGTGCCAGCACCCCCGGACCCAGGGGGCCGCCGAACACTGAAGCTTTCTTT
CDR3: CASTPGPRGPPNTEAFF

size: .
V: TRBV27
J: TRBJ2-1
D: .
DNA: TGTGCCAGCAGCCTGACTCCACTGCCCTACAATGAGCAGTTCTTC
CDR3: CASSLTPLPYNEQFF

size: .
V: TRBV6-6
J: TRBJ1-5
D: TRBD1
DNA: TGTGCCAGCAGTTACTGGGACAGATATAGCAATCAGCCCCAGCATTTT
CDR3: CASSYWDRYSNQPQHF

size: once
V: TRBV5-1
J: TRBJ2-7
D: TRBD2
DNA: TGCGCCAGCAGCTTCGGGACTAGTATTTCCTACGAGCAGTACTTC
CDR3: CASSFGTSISYEQYF

size: .
V: TRBV6-5
J: TRBJ1-1
D: .
DNA: TGTGCCAGCAGTTACTCGAGTAGGGGCCGGAACACTGAAGCTTTCTTT
CDR3: CASSYSSRGRNTEAFF

size: .
V: TRBV7-8
J: TRBJ2-5
D: TRBD1
DNA: TGTGCCAGCAGCCCCCAGGACAGGGGCATTGTGGAGACCCAGTACTTC
CDR3: CASSPQDRGIVETQYF

size: .
V: TRBV7-2
J: TRBJ2-7
D: .
DNA: TGTGCCAGCACCCAACCTGCCCAGGGCTACGAGCAGTACTTC
CDR3: CASTQPAQGYEQYF

size: .
V: TRBV7-9
J: TRBJ2-1
D: TRBD2
DNA: TGTGCCAGCAGCTCCGAGCGGGGGAATTTTTACAATGAGCAGTTCTTC
CDR3: CASSSERGNFYNEQFF

size: .
V: TRBV6-1
J: TRBJ2-2
D: TRBD2
DNA: TGTGCCAGCAGTGAAGCTCTAGCGGGAGGTGCCGGGGAGCTGTTTTTT
CDR3: CASSEALAGGAGELFF